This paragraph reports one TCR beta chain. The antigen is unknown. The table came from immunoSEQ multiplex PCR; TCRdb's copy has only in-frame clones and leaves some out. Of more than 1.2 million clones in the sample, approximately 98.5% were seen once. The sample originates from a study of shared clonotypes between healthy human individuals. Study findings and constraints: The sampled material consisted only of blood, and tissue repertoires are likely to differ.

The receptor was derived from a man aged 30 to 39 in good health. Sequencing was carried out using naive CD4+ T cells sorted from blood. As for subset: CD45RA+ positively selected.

This chain's CDR3 is CASSLVGGPEAFF. For the CDR3, the DNA is TGTGCCAGCAGCTTAGTAGGCGGCCCTGAAGCTTTCTTT. The chain joins TRBV7-2 to TRBJ1-1; D is unresolved. With 1 base removed from V and 6 bases from J, the gap between germline ends came to 9 bases. CDR1 SGHTA and CDR2 FQGNSA come from the germline V gene. The CDR3 contains 13 residues.